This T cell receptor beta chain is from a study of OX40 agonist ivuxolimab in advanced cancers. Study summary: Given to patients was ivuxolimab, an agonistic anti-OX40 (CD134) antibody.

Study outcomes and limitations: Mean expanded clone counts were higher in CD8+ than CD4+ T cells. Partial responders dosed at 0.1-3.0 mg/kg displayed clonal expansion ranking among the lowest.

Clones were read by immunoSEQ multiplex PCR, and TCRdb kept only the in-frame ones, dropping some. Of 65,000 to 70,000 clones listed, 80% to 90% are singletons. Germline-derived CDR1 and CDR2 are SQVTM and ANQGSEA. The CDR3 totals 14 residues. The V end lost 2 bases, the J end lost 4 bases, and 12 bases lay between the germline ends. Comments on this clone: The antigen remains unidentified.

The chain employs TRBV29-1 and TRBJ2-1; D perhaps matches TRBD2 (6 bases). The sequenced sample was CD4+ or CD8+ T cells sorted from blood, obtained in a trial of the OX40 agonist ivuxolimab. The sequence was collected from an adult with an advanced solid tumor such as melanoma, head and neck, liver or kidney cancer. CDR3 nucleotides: TGCAGCGTTGAAAGACGGGGGACTTACAATGAGCAGTTCTTC. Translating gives CSVERRGTYNEQFF.